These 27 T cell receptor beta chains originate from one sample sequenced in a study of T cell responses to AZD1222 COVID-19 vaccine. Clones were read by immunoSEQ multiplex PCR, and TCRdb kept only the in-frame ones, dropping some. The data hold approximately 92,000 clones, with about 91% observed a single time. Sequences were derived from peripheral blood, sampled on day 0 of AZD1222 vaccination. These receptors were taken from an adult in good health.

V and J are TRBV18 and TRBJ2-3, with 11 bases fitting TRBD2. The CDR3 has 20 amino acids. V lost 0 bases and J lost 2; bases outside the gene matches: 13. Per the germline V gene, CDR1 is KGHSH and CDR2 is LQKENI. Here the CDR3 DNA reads TGTGCCAGCTCACCACCTAGTCCCCGACTAGCGGGGTTCAACACAGATACGCAGTATTTT. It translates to CASSPPSPRLAGFNTDTQYF. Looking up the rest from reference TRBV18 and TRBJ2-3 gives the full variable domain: NAGVMQNPRHLVRRRGQEARLRCSPMKGHSHVYWYRQLPEEGLKFMVYLQKENIIDESGMPKERFSAEFPKEGPSILRIQQVVRGDSAAYFCASSPPSPRLAGFNTDTQYFGPGTRLTVL.

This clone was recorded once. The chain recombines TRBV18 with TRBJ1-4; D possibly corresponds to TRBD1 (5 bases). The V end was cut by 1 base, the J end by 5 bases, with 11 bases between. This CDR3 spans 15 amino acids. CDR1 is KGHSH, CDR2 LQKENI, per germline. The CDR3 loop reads CASSPQEGVNEKLFF. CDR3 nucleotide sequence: TGTGCCAGCTCACCACAGGAAGGGGTCAATGAAAAACTGTTTTTT. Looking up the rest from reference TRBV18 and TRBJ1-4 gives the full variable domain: NAGVMQNPRHLVRRRGQEARLRCSPMKGHSHVYWYRQLPEEGLKFMVYLQKENIIDESGMPKERFSAEFPKEGPSILRIQQVVRGDSAAYFCASSPQEGVNEKLFFGSGTQLSVL.

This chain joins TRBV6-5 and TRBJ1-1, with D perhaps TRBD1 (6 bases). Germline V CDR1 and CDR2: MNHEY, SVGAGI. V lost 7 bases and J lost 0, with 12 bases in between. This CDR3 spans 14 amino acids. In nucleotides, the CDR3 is TGTGCCAGCACCCGGGGGCGTATGAACACTGAAGCTTTCTTT. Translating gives CASTRGRMNTEAFF.

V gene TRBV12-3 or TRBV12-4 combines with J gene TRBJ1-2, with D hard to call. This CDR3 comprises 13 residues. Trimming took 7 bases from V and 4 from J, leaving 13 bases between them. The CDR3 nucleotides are TGTGCCAGCACCCTTGGAGACGGCTATGGCTACACCTTC. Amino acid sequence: CASTLGDGYGYTF.

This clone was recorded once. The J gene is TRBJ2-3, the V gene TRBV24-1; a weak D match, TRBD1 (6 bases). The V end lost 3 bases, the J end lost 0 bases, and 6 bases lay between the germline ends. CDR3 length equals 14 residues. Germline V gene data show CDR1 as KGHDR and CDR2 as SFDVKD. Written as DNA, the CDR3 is TGTGCCACCAGTGATCAGGGGAGCACAGATACGCAGTATTTT. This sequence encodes CATSDQGSTDTQYF.

CDR3 in DNA: TGCAGTGCTAGTCCGACAGGGGGGGACTACGAGCAGTACTTC. This gives the protein CSASPTGGDYEQYF. The chain employs TRBV20-1 and TRBJ2-7; 9 positions match TRBD1. Germline V gene lookup returns CDR1 DFQATT and CDR2 SNEGSKA (reference sequence). J was trimmed by 3 bases and V by 3 bases; bases with no gene match: 6. This CDR3 contains 14 residues.

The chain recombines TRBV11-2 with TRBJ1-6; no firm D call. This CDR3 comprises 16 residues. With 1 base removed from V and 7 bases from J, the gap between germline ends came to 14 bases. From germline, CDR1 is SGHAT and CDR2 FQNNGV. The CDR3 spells CASSLGTRESNSPLHF. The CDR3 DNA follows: TGTGCCAGCAGCTTAGGGACTCGGGAATCCAATTCACCCCTCCACTTT.

The CDR3 nucleotides read TGTGCCAGGAATGAAAAACTGTTTTTT. The encoded protein is CARNEKLFF. V usage is TRBV9 and J usage is TRBJ1-4; D is ambiguous. CDR3 length: 9 amino acids. V was trimmed by 8 bases and J by 5 bases, leaving 1 base between them. Germline V gene sequence: CDR1 SGDLS, CDR2 YYNGEE.

DNA of the CDR3: TGTGCCAGCAGCTCCCGGGGGGGGCACTACGAGCAGTACTTC. It specifies CASSSRGGHYEQYF. V is TRBV11-1 and J is TRBJ2-7; 8 bases match TRBD2. CDR3 length: 14 amino acids. Germline lookup yields CDR1 SGHAT and CDR2 FQDESV (reference sequence). The V and J ends lost 4 bases and 3 bases, in that order; junction bases with no gene match: 5.

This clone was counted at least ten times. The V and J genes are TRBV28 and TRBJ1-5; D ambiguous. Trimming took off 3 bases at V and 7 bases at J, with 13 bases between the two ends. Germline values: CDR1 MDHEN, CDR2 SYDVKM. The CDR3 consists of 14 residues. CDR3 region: CASSFEGSTQPQHF. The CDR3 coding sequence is TGTGCCAGCAGTTTCGAGGGATCGACGCAGCCCCAGCATTTT. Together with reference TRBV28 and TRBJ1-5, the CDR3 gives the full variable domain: DVKVTQSSRYLVKRTGEKVFLECVQDMDHENMFWYRQDPGLGLRLIYFSYDVKMKEKGDIPEGYSVSREKKERFSLILESASTNQTSMYLCASSFEGSTQPQHFGDGTRLSIL.

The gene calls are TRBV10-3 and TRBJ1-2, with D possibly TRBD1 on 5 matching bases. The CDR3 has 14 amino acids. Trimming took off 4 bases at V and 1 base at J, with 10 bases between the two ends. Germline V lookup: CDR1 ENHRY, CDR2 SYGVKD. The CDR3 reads CAISAATDNYGYTF. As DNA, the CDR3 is TGTGCCATCAGTGCAGCGACAGATAACTATGGCTACACCTTC.

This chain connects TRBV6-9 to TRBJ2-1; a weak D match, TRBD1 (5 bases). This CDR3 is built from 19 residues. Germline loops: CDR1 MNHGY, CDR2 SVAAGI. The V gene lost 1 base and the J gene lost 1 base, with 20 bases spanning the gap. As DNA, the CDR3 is TGTGCCAGCAGTTATTTACCTAGTGGGGCCCTTCGTTCCTACAATGAGCAGTTCTTC. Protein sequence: CASSYLPSGALRSYNEQFF.

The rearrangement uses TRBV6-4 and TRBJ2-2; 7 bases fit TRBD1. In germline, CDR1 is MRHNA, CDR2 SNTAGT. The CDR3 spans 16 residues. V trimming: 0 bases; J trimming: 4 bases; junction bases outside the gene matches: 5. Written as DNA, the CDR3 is TGTGCCAGCAGTGACTCGCGCCAGGGGGTCACCGGGGAGCTGTTTTTT. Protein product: CASSDSRQGVTGELFF.

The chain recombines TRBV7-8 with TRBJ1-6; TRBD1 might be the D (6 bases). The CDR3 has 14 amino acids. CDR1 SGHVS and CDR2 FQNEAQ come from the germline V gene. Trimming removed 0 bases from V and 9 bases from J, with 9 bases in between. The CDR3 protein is CASSLAPGVSPLHF. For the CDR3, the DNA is TGTGCCAGCAGCTTAGCGCCAGGGGTTTCACCCCTCCACTTT.

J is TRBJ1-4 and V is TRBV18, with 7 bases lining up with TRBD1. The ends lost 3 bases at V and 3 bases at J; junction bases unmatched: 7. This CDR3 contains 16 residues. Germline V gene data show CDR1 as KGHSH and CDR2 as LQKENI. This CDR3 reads CASSPYRGSPNEKLFF. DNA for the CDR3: TGTGCCAGCTCACCGTACAGGGGTTCGCCTAATGAAAAACTGTTTTTT.

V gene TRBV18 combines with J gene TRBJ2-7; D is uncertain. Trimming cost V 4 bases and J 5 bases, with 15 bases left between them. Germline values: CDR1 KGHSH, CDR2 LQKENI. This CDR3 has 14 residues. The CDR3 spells CASSQPPQNNEQYF. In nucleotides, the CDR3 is TGTGCCAGCTCACAACCCCCACAAAACAACGAGCAGTACTTC. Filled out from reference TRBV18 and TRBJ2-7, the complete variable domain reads NAGVMQNPRHLVRRRGQEARLRCSPMKGHSHVYWYRQLPEEGLKFMVYLQKENIIDESGMPKERFSAEFPKEGPSILRIQQVVRGDSAAYFCASSQPPQNNEQYFGPGTRLTVT.

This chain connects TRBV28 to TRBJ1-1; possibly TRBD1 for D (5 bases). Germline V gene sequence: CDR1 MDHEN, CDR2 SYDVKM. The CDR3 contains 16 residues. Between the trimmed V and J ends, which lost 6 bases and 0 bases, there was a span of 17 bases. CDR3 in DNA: TGTGCCAGCAGGTTAGGATCGGAGACAGTGAACACTGAAGCTTTCTTT. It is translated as CASRLGSETVNTEAFF.

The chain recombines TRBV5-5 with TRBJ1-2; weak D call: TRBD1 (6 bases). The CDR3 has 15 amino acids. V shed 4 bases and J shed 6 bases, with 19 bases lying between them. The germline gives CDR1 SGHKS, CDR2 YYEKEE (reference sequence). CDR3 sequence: CASSGGSAQGHGYTF. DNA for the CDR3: TGTGCCAGCAGCGGCGGGTCCGCGCAGGGGCATGGCTACACCTTC.

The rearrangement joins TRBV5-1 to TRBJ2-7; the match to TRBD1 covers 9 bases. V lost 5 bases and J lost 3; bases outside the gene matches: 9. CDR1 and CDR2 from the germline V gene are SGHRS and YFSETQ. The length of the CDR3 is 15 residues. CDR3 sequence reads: CASSFQTGGRYEQYF. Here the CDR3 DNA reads TGCGCCAGCAGTTTCCAAACAGGGGGCCGCTACGAGCAGTACTTC.

CDR3 loop: CASSWAEADTQYF. The DNA for the CDR3 is TGTGCCAGTAGCTGGGCCGAGGCAGATACGCAGTATTTT. The chain recombines TRBV19 with TRBJ2-3; no definite D call. CDR3 length equals 13 residues. V was clipped by 6 bases and J by 4 bases, with 11 bases between them. In germline, CDR1 is LNHDA, CDR2 SQIVND (reference sequence).

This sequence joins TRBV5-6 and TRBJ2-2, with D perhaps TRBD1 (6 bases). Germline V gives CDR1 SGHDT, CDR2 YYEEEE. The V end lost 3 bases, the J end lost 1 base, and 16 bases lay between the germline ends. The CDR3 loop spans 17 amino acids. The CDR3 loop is CASSSLLWGQNTGELFF. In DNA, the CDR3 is TGTGCCAGCAGCTCCTTGCTCTGGGGGCAGAACACCGGGGAGCTGTTTTTT. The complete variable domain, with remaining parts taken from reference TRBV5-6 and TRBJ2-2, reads DAGVTQSPTHLIKTRGQQVTLRCSPKSGHDTVSWYQQALGQGPQFIFQYYEEEERQRGNFPDRFSGHQFPNYSSELNVNALLLGDSALYLCASSSLLWGQNTGELFFGEGSRLTVL.

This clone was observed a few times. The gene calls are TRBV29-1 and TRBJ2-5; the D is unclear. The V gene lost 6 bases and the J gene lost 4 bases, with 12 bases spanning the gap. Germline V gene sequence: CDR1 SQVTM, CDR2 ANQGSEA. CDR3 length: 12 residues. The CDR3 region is CSVRVGGETQYF. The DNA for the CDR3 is TGCAGCGTCCGAGTTGGTGGAGAGACCCAGTACTTC.

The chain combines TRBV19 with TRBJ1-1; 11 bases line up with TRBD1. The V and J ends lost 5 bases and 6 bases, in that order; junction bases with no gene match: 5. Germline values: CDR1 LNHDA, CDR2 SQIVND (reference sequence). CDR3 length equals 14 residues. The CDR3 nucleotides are TGTGCCAGTAGTGGGGGACAGGGGGGCGCTGAAGCTTTCTTT. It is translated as CASSGGQGGAEAFF.

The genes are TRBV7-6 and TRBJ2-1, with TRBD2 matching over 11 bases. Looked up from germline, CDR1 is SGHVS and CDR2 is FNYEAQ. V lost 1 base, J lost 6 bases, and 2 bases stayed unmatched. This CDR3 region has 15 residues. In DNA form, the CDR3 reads TGTGCCAGCAGCTTAGGGCTAGCGGGGGGCAATGAGCAGTTCTTC. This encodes CASSLGLAGGNEQFF.

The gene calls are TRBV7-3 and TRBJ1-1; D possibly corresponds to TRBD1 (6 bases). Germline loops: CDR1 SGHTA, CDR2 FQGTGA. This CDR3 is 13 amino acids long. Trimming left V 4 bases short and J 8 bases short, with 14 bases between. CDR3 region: CASSSGTGREAFF. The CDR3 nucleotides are TGTGCCAGCAGCTCCGGCACAGGGAGAGAAGCTTTCTTT.

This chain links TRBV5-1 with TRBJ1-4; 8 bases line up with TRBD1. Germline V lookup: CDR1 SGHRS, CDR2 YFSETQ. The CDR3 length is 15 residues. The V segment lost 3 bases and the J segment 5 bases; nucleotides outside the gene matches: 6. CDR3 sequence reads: CASSSGTGPNEKLFF. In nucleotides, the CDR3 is TGCGCCAGCAGCTCCGGGACAGGACCAAATGAAAAACTGTTTTTT.

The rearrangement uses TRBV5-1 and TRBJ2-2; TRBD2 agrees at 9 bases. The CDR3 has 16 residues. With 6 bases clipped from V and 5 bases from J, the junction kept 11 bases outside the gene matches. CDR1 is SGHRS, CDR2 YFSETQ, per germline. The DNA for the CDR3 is TGCGCCAGCACTATGACTAGCGGAGGCGATACCGGGGAGCTGTTTTTT. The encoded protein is CASTMTSGGDTGELFF.